Listed here are 28 T cell receptor beta chains from one sample, sequenced in a study. Assay used: immunoSEQ multiplex PCR; TCRdb lists only in-frame clones, some missing. Of approximately 70,000 clones listed, roughly 93% are singletons. The source material was PBMCs. The receptors were gathered from a man between 35 and 55 years old with rheumatoid arthritis.

This chain joins TRBV27 and TRBJ2-4; D not resolved. The CDR3 has 13 residues. Germline loops: CDR1 MNHEY, CDR2 SMNVEV (reference sequence). V gave up 4 bases and J gave up 2 bases, with 6 bases separating them. CDR3 protein: CASSYNSKNIQYF. CDR3 sequence (DNA): TGTGCCAGCAGTTATAATTCCAAAAACATTCAGTACTTC.

The J gene is TRBJ1-3, the V gene TRBV6-5; D gene ambiguous. CDR3 length equals 14 residues. Germline loops: CDR1 MNHEY, CDR2 SVGAGI. Trimming pared 8 bases from V and 1 base from J, leaving 12 bases between. DNA of the CDR3: TGTGCCAGCGTATCAACTAATTCTGGAAACACCATATATTTT. Translating gives CASVSTNSGNTIYF.

This chain uses TRBV28 with TRBJ2-7; 12 nucleotides match TRBD2. This CDR3 is 15 amino acids long. CDR1 MDHEN and CDR2 SYDVKM come from the germline V gene. The junction had 2 bases not matched to a gene; V was cut back by 2 bases and J by 3 bases. CDR3 loop: CASSLRLAGDYEQYF. The CDR3 coding sequence is TGTGCCAGCAGTTTACGACTAGCGGGAGACTACGAGCAGTACTTC.

This sequence joins TRBV7-6 and TRBJ2-5; 7 bases map to TRBD1. The V gene end was trimmed by 1 base and the J gene end by 4 bases; junction bases not matched to a gene: 9. The germline V gene has CDR1 SGHVS and CDR2 FNYEAQ. There are 16 residues in the CDR3. In DNA, the CDR3 is TGTGCCAGCAGCTTAGAAATGAGGGGGCCTATAGAGACCCAGTACTTC. As protein: CASSLEMRGPIETQYF.

This clone was observed once. The chain combines TRBV18 with TRBJ2-7, with a weak D call TRBD1 (6 bases). The CDR3 is made up of 13 amino acids. V lost 1 base and J lost 5, with 9 bases in between. Germline V gene lookup returns CDR1 KGHSH and CDR2 LQKENI. DNA of the CDR3: TGTGCCAGCTCACCACGGGACAATAACGAGCAGTACTTC. Translation gives CASSPRDNNEQYF. The full variable domain, its missing parts supplied by reference TRBV18 and TRBJ2-7, is NAGVMQNPRHLVRRRGQEARLRCSPMKGHSHVYWYRQLPEEGLKFMVYLQKENIIDESGMPKERFSAEFPKEGPSILRIQQVVRGDSAAYFCASSPRDNNEQYFGPGTRLTVT.

V usage is TRBV30 and J usage is TRBJ1-1; TRBD1 agrees at 11 bases. Germline V lookup: CDR1 GTSNPN, CDR2 SVGIG (reference sequence). CDR3 size: 13 residues. Trimming removed 5 bases from V and 1 base from J; junction bases left unmatched: 0. The CDR3: CAWGQGANTEAFF. For the CDR3, the DNA is TGTGCCTGGGGACAGGGGGCGAACACTGAAGCTTTCTTT.

The DNA for the CDR3 is TGTGCCAGCAGCTTAGGGACGACCATCACCGGGGAGCTGTTTTTT. This sequence encodes CASSLGTTITGELFF. The V and J genes are TRBV7-3 and TRBJ2-2, with D tentatively TRBD1 or TRBD2 (5 bases each). Trimming cost V 2 bases and J 4 bases, with 11 bases left between them. The CDR3 covers 15 residues. Germline CDR1 reads SGHTA; CDR2 reads FQGTGA.

V is TRBV18 and J is TRBJ1-2; 7 positions agree with TRBD1. The CDR3 is made up of 14 amino acids. V lost 3 bases to trimming and J lost 5 bases; unmatched junction nucleotides: 6. From germline, CDR1 is KGHSH and CDR2 LQKENI. CDR3 protein: CASSPVQGNYGYTF. CDR3 sequence (DNA): TGTGCCAGCTCACCGGTACAGGGGAATTATGGCTACACCTTC. The full variable domain, in which reference TRBV18 and TRBJ1-2 provide the parts outside the CDR3, is NAGVMQNPRHLVRRRGQEARLRCSPMKGHSHVYWYRQLPEEGLKFMVYLQKENIIDESGMPKERFSAEFPKEGPSILRIQQVVRGDSAAYFCASSPVQGNYGYTFGSGTRLTVV.

CDR3 coding DNA: TGTGCCAGCAGGACGACAGGGCGGAATGAAAAACTGTTTTTT. Protein sequence: CASRTTGRNEKLFF. The chain joins TRBV6-5 to TRBJ1-4, with 7 bases lining up with TRBD1. The CDR3 consists of 14 residues. In germline, CDR1 is MNHEY, CDR2 SVGAGI. V gave up 6 bases and J gave up 5 bases; unmatched junction bases: 6.

This sequence joins TRBV11-3 and TRBJ2-7, with 8 bases fitting TRBD2. V dropped 5 bases and J dropped 2; count of bases not matched to a gene: 5. This CDR3 is 14 amino acids long. From germline, CDR1 is SGHNT and CDR2 YENEEA. The chain's CDR3 is CASSLASGPYEQYF. DNA for the CDR3: TGTGCCAGCAGCCTCGCTAGCGGGCCCTACGAGCAGTACTTC.

V and J are TRBV28 and TRBJ2-7; D is tentatively TRBD1 or TRBD2 (5 bases each). The germline V and J ends were trimmed by 6 bases and 4 bases, with 16 bases remaining between them. Germline CDR1 reads MDHEN; CDR2 reads SYDVKM. The CDR3 is 14 residues long. The DNA for the CDR3 is TGTGCCAGCAGGACCGGGACGAGGCTATACGAGCAGTACTTC. Its protein is CASRTGTRLYEQYF. The whole variable domain, remainder taken from reference TRBV28 and TRBJ2-7, is DVKVTQSSRYLVKRTGEKVFLECVQDMDHENMFWYRQDPGLGLRLIYFSYDVKMKEKGDIPEGYSVSREKKERFSLILESASTNQTSMYLCASRTGTRLYEQYFGPGTRLTVT.

About this clone: One junction end does not reproduce the germline sequence, and a read error may be involved. V is TRBV11-2 and J is TRBJ2-3; D might be TRBD2 (5 bases). The CDR3 runs to 11 residues. Germline CDR1 is SGHAT and CDR2 is FQNNGV. The CDR3 here is CASIPAPAEFF. CDR3 in DNA: TGTGCCAGCATCCCTGCTCCAGCGGAGTTCTTT.

The rearrangement joins TRBV18 to TRBJ2-7; D may correspond to TRBD1 or TRBD2 (5 bases each). V was cut by 3 bases and J by 4 bases, with 13 bases left in between. Germline loops: CDR1 KGHSH, CDR2 LQKENI. The CDR3 consists of 14 residues. CDR3 sequence (DNA): TGTGCCAGCTCACCTGGGGACCAAGGGTACGAGCAGTACTTC. Translating gives CASSPGDQGYEQYF.

The genes are TRBV5-1 and TRBJ2-7, with TRBD1 matching 10 bases. CDR1 is SGHRS and CDR2 is YFSETQ in the germline V gene. Germline trimming cut 2 bases from V and 4 bases from J; bases unmatched to any gene: 3. The CDR3 runs 14 residues. The CDR3 loop is CASSFGDRGYEQYF. CDR3 in DNA: TGCGCCAGCAGCTTCGGGGACAGGGGATACGAGCAGTACTTC.

V is TRBV19 and J is TRBJ1-1, with a weak D call TRBD1 (5 bases). Per germline, CDR1 LNHDA and CDR2 SQIVND (reference sequence). This CDR3 is built from 14 residues. Trimming left V 5 bases short and J 7 bases short, with 17 bases between. The CDR3 sequence is CASSPGPGTGEAFF. CDR3 sequence (DNA): TGTGCCAGTAGTCCTGGACCCGGGACCGGTGAAGCTTTCTTT.

The sample holds one count of this clone. The rearrangement links TRBV6-4 to TRBJ1-2; D is possibly TRBD1 (5 bases). V was clipped by 2 bases and J by 4 bases, with 26 bases between them. Germline CDR1 MRHNA, CDR2 SNTAGT. CDR3 length: 19 residues. The CDR3 DNA sequence: TGTGCCAGCAGTGACCTGGTGGAGCGGCAGGGCGCCTTGCTCTATGGCTACACCTTC. Residues: CASSDLVERQGALLYGYTF.

The chain combines TRBV6-5 with TRBJ1-3; D remains ambiguous. Germline V gene sequence: CDR1 MNHEY, CDR2 SVGAGI. The CDR3 contains 15 residues. V lost 7 bases and J 1 base, leaving 14 bases between the germline ends. The CDR3 DNA reads as TGTGCCAGCACCTGGAGACTTAATTCTGGAAACACCATATATTTT. This translates into CASTWRLNSGNTIYF.

This chain links TRBV12-3 or TRBV12-4 with TRBJ2-2; 8 bases align to TRBD1. CDR3 length: 13 amino acids. J was trimmed by 7 bases and V by 7 bases; bases with no gene match: 5. CDR3 amino acids: CASTTGGLGELFF. The CDR3 DNA is TGTGCCAGCACCACAGGGGGGCTCGGGGAGCTGTTTTTT.

V gene TRBV30 combines with J gene TRBJ2-2; 8 bases agree with TRBD2. The CDR3 covers 17 residues. V was clipped by 0 bases and J by 1 base; unmatched bases: 7. CDR1 and CDR2 (germline): GTSNPN, SVGIG (reference sequence). The CDR3 nucleotides read TGTGCCTGGAGTGTAGATCGGGGACTAGGGAACACCGGGGAGCTGTTTTTT. Amino acid sequence: CAWSVDRGLGNTGELFF. Variable domain in full (rest from reference TRBV30 and TRBJ2-2): SQTIHQWPATLVQPVGSPLSLECTVEGTSNPNLYWYRQAAGRGLQLLFYSVGIGQISSEVPQNLSASRPQDRQFILSSKKLLLSDSGFYLCAWSVDRGLGNTGELFFGEGSRLTVL.

This clone was seen a single time. V and J are TRBV7-2 and TRBJ2-7; 9 bases line up with TRBD2. The V segment lost 0 bases and the J segment 5 bases; nucleotides outside the gene matches: 26. In germline, CDR1 is SGHTA, CDR2 FQGNSA. CDR3 length: 22 residues. This CDR3 reads CASSLAYDRASYRASGINEQYF. The CDR3 DNA reads TGTGCCAGCAGCTTAGCCTACGACCGGGCCTCTTATCGGGCTAGCGGGATAAACGAGCAGTACTTC.

The chain links TRBV4-3 to TRBJ2-2; the match to TRBD1 covers 8 bases. The junction had 0 bases not matched to a gene; V was cut back by 0 bases and J by 6 bases. CDR1 and CDR2 from the germline V gene are LGHNA and YSLEER. The CDR3 covers 14 residues. This chain's CDR3 is CASSQDRGPGELFF. Here the CDR3 DNA reads TGCGCCAGCAGCCAAGACAGGGGGCCCGGGGAGCTGTTTTTT.

The chain is built from TRBV6-5 and TRBJ2-7; maybe TRBD1 (6 bases). Trimming took off 5 bases at V and 4 bases at J, with 18 bases between the two ends. In germline, CDR1 is MNHEY, CDR2 SVGAGI. The CDR3 has 15 residues. In DNA, the CDR3 is TGTGCCAGCAGTCCAGGGGACAATCCCCAATACGAGCAGTACTTC. This sequence encodes CASSPGDNPQYEQYF.

The rearrangement links TRBV7-3 to TRBJ1-2, with D possibly matching TRBD1 (6 bases). Germline CDR1 reads SGHTA; CDR2 reads FQGTGA. The CDR3 covers 14 residues. Trimming took off 0 bases at V and 7 bases at J, with 12 bases between the two ends. DNA for the CDR3: TGTGCCAGCAGCTTAACCCCAGGGGCCGCTGGCTACACCTTC. Translating gives CASSLTPGAAGYTF.

The J gene is TRBJ1-3, the V gene TRBV3-1 (or the pseudogene TRBV3-2); 7 bases match TRBD1. V was clipped by 2 bases and J by 0 bases; unmatched bases: 7. Germline V gene sequence: CDR1 LGHDT, CDR2 YNNKEL (reference sequence). The CDR3 covers 17 residues. The CDR3 DNA is TGTGCCAGCAGCCAACCTATGACAGGGTACTCTGGAAACACCATATATTTT. Translating it yields CASSQPMTGYSGNTIYF.

The V gene is TRBV7-2, the J gene TRBJ1-2, with a possible D match to TRBD1 (6 bases). The CDR3 contains 14 residues. Trimming removed 7 bases from V and 8 bases from J, with 20 bases in between. Germline V gene lookup returns CDR1 SGHTA and CDR2 FQGNSA. CDR3 sequence reads: CASTPWGARGGYTF. CDR3 sequence (DNA): TGTGCCAGCACCCCCTGGGGGGCCCGAGGAGGCTACACCTTC. The full variable domain, completed using reference TRBV7-2 and TRBJ1-2, is GAGVSQSPSNKVTEKGKDVELRCDPISGHTALYWYRQSLGQGLEFLIYFQGNSAPDKSGLPSDRFSAERTGGSVSTLTIQRTQQEDSAVYLCASTPWGARGGYTFGSGTRLTVV.

The chain uses TRBV11-2 and TRBJ2-6; D may be TRBD1 or TRBD2 (5 bases each). Deletions cut 1 base from V and 0 bases from J, with 10 bases between. CDR1 is SGHAT, CDR2 FQNNGV, per germline. This CDR3 is built from 17 residues. This CDR3 is CASSLVGGSSGANVLTF. In DNA form, the CDR3 reads TGTGCCAGCAGCTTAGTTGGGGGATCCTCTGGGGCCAACGTCCTGACTTTC.

CDR3 DNA sequence: TGTGCCAGTAGTATGCTCGGGGGCCGGGGCACTGAAGCTTTCTTT. Translated, it gives CASSMLGGRGTEAFF. The rearrangement joins TRBV19 to TRBJ1-1; a possible D gene is TRBD1 (6 bases). CDR1 is LNHDA and CDR2 is SQIVND in the germline V gene (reference sequence). The CDR3 extends over 15 amino acids. V shed 3 bases and J shed 4 bases, with 15 bases lying between them.

V and J are TRBV29-1 and TRBJ2-5, with unresolved D. This CDR3 spans 10 amino acids. Trimming stripped 4 bases from V and 5 bases from J, with 5 bases between. Germline CDR1 reads SQVTM; CDR2 reads ANQGSEA. CDR3 protein: CSVVDETQYF. CDR3 sequence (DNA): TGCAGCGTTGTCGATGAGACCCAGTACTTC.